The T cell receptor beta chain under discussion was sequenced for a study of blood T cell repertoires in COVID-19. The overall study: Samples came from the United States, Italy and Spain, spanning acute and convalescent COVID-19.

Original analysis: Reference gene primer amplification in the assay estimated nucleated cell counts. TCRdb's table, derived via immunoSEQ multiplex PCR, lists solely in-frame clones and lacks some. V and J calls and clone size are those listed in that table; D and trimming were worked out from the DNA. Seen here are over 250,000 clones, 88% observed once, and the top ten hold less than 5%. Germline V gene sequence: CDR1 MGHDK, CDR2 SYGVNS. V was clipped by 6 bases and J by 3 bases; unmatched bases: 1. This CDR3 region has 13 residues. The clonotype originates from a man aged 55 to 69 who had recovered from COVID-19. Sequenced sample: peripheral blood. The V and J genes are TRBV25-1 and TRBJ2-3, with 9 bases aligning to TRBD1. Here the CDR3 reads CASRGTGTDTQYF. Written as DNA, the CDR3 is TGTGCCAGCAGGGGGACAGGGACAGATACGCAGTATTTT.